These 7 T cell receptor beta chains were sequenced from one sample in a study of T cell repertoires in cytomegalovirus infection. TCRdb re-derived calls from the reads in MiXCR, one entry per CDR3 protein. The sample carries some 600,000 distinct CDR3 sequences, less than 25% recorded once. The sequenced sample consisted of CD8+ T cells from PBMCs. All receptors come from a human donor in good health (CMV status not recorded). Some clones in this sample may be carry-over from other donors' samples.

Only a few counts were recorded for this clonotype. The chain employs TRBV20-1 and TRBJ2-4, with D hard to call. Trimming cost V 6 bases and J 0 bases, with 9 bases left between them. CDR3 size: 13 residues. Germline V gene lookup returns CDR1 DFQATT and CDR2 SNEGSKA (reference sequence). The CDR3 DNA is TGCAGTGCCATGTATTTAGCCAAAAACATTCAGTACTTC. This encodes CSAMYLAKNIQYF.

CDR3 residues: CASSPVIGSYEQYV. The CDR3 DNA is TGTGCCAGCAGTCCCGTCATCGGCTCCTACGAGCAGTACGTC. The chain is built from TRBV27 and TRBJ2-7; D unclear. This CDR3 has 14 amino acids. V lost 5 bases to trimming and J lost 0 bases, with 11 bases between them. The germline V gene encodes CDR1 MNHEY and CDR2 SMNVEV (reference sequence).

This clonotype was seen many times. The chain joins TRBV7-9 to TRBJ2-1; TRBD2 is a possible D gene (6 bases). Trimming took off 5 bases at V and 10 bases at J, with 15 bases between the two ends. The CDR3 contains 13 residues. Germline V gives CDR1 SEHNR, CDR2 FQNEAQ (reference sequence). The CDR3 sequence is CASSPGVLSEQFF. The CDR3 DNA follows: TGTGCCAGCAGCCCGGGAGTCCTCTCGGAGCAGTTCTTC. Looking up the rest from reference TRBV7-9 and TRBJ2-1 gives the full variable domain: DTGVSQNPRHKITKRGQNVTFRCDPISEHNRLYWYRQTLGQGPEFLTYFQNEAQLEKSRLLSDRFSAERPKGSFSTLEIQRTEQGDSAMYLCASSPGVLSEQFFGPGTRLTVL.

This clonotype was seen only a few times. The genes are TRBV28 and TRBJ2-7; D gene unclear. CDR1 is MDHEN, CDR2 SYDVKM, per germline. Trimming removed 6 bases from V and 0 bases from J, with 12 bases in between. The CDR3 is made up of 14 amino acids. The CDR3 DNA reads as TGTGCCAGCAGCCCGGCCCTAGGCTCCTACGAGCAGTACGTC. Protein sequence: CASSPALGSYEQYV.

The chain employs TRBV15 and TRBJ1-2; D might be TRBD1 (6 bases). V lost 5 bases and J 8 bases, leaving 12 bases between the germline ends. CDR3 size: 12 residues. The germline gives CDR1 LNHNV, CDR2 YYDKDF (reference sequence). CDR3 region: CATSVQGQGYTF. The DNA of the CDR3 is TGTGCCACCAGCGTACAGGGCCAGGGCTACACCTTC. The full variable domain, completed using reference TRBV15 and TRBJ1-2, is DAMVIQNPRYQVTQFGKPVTLSCSQTLNHNVMYWYQQKSSQAPKLLFHYYDKDFNNEADTPDNFQSRRPNTSFCFLDIRSPGLGDTAMYLCATSVQGQGYTFGSGTRLTVV.

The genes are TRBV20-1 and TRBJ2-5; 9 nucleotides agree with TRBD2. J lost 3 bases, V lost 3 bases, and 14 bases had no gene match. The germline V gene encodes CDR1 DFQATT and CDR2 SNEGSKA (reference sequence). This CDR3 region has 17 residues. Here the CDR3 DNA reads TGCAGTGCTAGGGTAGCTCTAGGACTAGCGACGAAAGAGACCCAGTACTTC. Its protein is CSARVALGLATKETQYF.

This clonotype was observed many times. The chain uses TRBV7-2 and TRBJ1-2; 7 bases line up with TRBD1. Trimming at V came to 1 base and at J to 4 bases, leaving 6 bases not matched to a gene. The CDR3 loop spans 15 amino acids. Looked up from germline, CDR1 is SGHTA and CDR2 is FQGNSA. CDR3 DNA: TGTGCCAGCAGCTTAGGACCGGGACAGACCTATGGCTACACCTTC. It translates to CASSLGPGQTYGYTF.